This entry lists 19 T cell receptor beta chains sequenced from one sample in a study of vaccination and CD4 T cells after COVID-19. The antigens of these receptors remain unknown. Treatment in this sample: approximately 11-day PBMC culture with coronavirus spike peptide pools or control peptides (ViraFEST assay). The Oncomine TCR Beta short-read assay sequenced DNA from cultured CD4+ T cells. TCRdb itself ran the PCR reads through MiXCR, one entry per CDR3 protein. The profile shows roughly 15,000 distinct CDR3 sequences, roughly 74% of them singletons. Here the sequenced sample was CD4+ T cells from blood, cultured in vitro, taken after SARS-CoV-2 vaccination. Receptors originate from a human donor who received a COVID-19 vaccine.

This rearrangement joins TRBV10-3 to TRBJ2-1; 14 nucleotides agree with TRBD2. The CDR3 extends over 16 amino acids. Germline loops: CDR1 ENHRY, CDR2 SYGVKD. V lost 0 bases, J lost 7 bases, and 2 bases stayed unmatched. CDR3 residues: CAISESRLAGGNEQFF. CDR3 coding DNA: TGTGCCATCAGTGAGTCAAGACTAGCGGGGGGGAATGAGCAGTTCTTC.

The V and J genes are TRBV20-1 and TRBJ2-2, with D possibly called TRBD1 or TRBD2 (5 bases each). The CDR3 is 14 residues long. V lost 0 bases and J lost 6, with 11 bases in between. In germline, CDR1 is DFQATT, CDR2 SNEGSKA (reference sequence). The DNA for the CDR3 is TGCAGTGCTAGAGAGGGGGTTATTTCCGGGGAGCTGTTTTTT. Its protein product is CSAREGVISGELFF.

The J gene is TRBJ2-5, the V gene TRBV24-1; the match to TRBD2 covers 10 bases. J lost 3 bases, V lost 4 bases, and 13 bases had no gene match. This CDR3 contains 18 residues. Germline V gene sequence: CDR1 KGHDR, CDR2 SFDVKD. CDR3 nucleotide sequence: TGTGCCACCAGTGAACCCCGGACTAGCGGATCTCCGAAAGAGACCCAGTACTTC. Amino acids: CATSEPRTSGSPKETQYF.

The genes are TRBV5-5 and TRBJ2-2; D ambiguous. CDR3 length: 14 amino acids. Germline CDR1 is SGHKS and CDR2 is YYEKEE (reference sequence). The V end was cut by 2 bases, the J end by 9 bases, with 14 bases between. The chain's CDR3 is CASSFVPMARELFF. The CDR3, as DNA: TGTGCCAGCAGCTTCGTGCCCATGGCCCGGGAGCTGTTTTTT.

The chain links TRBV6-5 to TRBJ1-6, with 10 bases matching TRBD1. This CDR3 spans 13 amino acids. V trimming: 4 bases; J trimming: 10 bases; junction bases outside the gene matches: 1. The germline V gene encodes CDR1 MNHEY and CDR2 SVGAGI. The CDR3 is CASSWDRGSPLHF. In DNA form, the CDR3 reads TGTGCCAGCAGTTGGGACAGGGGATCACCCCTCCACTTT.

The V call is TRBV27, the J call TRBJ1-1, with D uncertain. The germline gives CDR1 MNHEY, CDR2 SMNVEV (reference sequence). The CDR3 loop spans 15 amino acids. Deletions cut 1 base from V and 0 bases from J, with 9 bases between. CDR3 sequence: CASSLYGELNTEAFF. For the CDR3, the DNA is TGTGCCAGCAGTTTATACGGGGAGCTGAACACTGAAGCTTTCTTT.

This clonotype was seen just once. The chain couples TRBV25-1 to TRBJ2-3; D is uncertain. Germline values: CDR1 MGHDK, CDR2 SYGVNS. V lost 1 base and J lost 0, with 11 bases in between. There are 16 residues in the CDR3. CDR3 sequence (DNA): TGTGCCAGCAGTGAATGGCTCCCGAGTAGCACAGATACGCAGTATTTT. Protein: CASSEWLPSSTDTQYF.

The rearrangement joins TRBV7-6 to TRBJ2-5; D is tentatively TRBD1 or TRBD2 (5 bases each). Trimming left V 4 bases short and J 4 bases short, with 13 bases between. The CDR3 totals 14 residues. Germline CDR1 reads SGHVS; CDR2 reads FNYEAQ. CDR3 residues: CASSSPTGGETQYF. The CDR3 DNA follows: TGTGCCAGCAGCTCCCCTACAGGAGGAGAGACCCAGTACTTC.

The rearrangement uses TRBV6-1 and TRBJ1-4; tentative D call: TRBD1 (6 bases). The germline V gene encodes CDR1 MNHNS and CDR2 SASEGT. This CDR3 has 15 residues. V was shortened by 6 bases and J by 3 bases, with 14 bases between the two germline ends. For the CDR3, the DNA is TGTGCCAGCAGCCTTAACAGGGCGGCTAATGAAAAACTGTTTTTT. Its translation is CASSLNRAANEKLFF.

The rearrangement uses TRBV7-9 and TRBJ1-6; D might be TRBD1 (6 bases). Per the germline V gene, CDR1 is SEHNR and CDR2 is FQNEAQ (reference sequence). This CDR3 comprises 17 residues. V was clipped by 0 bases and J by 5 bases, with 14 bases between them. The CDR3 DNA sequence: TGTGCCAGCAGCTTAGCGAGGGGGTTCTTGGATAATTCACCCCTCCACTTT. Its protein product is CASSLARGFLDNSPLHF.

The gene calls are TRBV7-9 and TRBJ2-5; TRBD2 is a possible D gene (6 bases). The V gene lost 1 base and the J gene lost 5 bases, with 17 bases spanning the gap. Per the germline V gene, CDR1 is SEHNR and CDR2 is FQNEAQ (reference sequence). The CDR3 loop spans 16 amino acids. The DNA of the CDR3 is TGTGCCAGCAGCTTAGAGGTTTTGGAGGGAACGGAGACCCAGTACTTC. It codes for CASSLEVLEGTETQYF. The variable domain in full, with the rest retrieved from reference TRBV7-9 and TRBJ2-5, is DTGVSQNPRHKITKRGQNVTFRCDPISEHNRLYWYRQTLGQGPEFLTYFQNEAQLEKSRLLSDRFSAERPKGSFSTLEIQRTEQGDSAMYLCASSLEVLEGTETQYFGPGTRLLVL.

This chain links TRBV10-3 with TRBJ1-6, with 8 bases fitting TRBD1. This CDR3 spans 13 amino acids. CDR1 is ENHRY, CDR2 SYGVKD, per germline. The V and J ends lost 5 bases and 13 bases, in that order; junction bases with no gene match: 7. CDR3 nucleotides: TGTGCCATCAGTCAAGGACAGGGTGAGCCCCTCCACTTT. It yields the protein CAISQGQGEPLHF.

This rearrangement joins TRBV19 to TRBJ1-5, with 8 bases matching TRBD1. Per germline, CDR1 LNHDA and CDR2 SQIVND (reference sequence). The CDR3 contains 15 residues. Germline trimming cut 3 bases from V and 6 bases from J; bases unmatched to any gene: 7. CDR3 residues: CASSIRPGGGQPQHF. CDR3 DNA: TGTGCCAGTAGTATTCGGCCAGGGGGCGGTCAGCCCCAGCATTTT. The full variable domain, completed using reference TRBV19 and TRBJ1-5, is DGGITQSPKYLFRKEGQNVTLSCEQNLNHDAMYWYRQDPGQGLRLIYYSQIVNDFQKGDIAEGYSVSREKKESFPLTVTSAQKNPTAFYLCASSIRPGGGQPQHFGDGTRLSIL.

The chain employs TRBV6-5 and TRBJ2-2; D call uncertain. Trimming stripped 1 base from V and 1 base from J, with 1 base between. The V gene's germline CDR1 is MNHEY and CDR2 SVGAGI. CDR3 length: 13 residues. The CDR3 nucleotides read TGTGCCAGCAGTTACTGGAACACCGGGGAGCTGTTTTTT. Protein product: CASSYWNTGELFF.

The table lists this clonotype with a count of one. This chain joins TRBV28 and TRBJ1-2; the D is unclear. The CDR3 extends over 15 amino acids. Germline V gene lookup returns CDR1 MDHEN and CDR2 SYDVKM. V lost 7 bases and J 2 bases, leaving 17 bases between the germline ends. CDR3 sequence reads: CASNGRGLENYGYTF. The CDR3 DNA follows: TGTGCCAGCAACGGCCGGGGTTTAGAGAACTATGGCTACACCTTC.

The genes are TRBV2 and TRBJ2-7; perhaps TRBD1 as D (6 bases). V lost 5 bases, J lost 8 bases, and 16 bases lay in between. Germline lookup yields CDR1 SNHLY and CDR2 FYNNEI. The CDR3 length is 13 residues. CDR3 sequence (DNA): TGTGCCAGCAGTTCACAACCTGGGACACAGCAGTACTTC. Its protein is CASSSQPGTQQYF.

The CDR3 sequence is CASSIPRGAPDTQYF. Here the CDR3 DNA reads TGTGCCAGTAGTATACCTCGGGGGGCCCCAGATACGCAGTATTTT. V and J are TRBV19 and TRBJ2-3; the D gene is possibly TRBD2 (7 bases). The germline V gene encodes CDR1 LNHDA and CDR2 SQIVND (reference sequence). The CDR3 runs to 15 residues. V shed 2 bases and J shed 4 bases, with 13 bases lying between them.

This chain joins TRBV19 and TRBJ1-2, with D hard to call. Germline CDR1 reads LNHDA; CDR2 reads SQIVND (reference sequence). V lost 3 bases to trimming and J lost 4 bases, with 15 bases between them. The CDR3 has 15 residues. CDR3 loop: CASSIRIDKFYGYTF. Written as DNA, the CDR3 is TGTGCCAGTAGTATCCGCATCGATAAATTCTATGGCTACACCTTC.

The CDR3 region has the DNA TGCAGTGCAAGGACAGGGGGGATCGGGGAGCTGTTTTTT. Its protein is CSARTGGIGELFF. The chain combines TRBV20-1 with TRBJ2-2; 10 bases fit TRBD1. Germline values: CDR1 DFQATT, CDR2 SNEGSKA (reference sequence). V was pared by 6 bases and J by 7 bases, with 5 bases of the junction left unmatched. This CDR3 contains 13 residues.